The 22 T cell receptor beta chains presented below share a single source sample, sequenced in a study of persistence of HIV-infected CD4 T cells. For these receptors, no antigen is known. The immunoSEQ assay was version 4, run in survey mode. Only in-frame clones appear in the TCRdb table, and some are missing; sequencing was by immunoSEQ multiplex PCR. The table has tens of thousands of clones, around four fifths seen once. Cells were stimulated with CMV-infected fibroblast lysates at 8 to 10 ug/mL. Sorted nonresponding memory CD4+ T cells were CD40L-negative, CD69-negative, CD45RO-high. Specimen: CD4+ T cells sorted from PBMCs after approximately 19-hour stimulation, collected from a patient who received antiretroviral therapy. These receptors came from an adult man with HIV who was CMV-seropositive.

This clone appeared a few times. The V and J genes are TRBV28 and TRBJ1-5, with 7 bases that match TRBD1. This CDR3 has 14 residues. The germline V gene has CDR1 MDHEN and CDR2 SYDVKM. With V trimmed by 5 bases and J by 10 bases, 11 bases remained unmatched. The CDR3 loop reads CASSQPGQQRPQHF. The CDR3 DNA sequence: TGTGCCAGCAGTCAGCCGGGACAGCAACGTCCCCAGCATTTT.

The V gene is TRBV6-2 or TRBV6-3, the J gene TRBJ2-2; D not resolved. Germline values: CDR1 MNHEY, CDR2 SVGEGT. CDR3 length: 13 amino acids. Trimming removed 0 bases at V and 9 bases at J, with 8 bases between. In nucleotides, the CDR3 is TGTGCCAGCAGTTACTCCGGCCTCCGGGAGCTGTTTTTT. Residues: CASSYSGLRELFF.

The gene calls are TRBV4-3 and TRBJ1-2; a possible D gene is TRBD1 (5 bases). The CDR3 is 16 amino acids. V was clipped by 0 bases and J by 6 bases, with 17 bases between them. Germline V CDR1 and CDR2: LGHNA, YSLEER. CDR3 loop: CASSQEGRAPGDGYTF. CDR3 coding DNA: TGCGCCAGCAGCCAAGAGGGGCGGGCGCCGGGGGATGGCTACACCTTC.

The V call is TRBV6-2 or TRBV6-3, the J call TRBJ1-2; 8 nucleotides line up with TRBD1. J was trimmed by 2 bases and V by 4 bases; bases with no gene match: 0. The CDR3 extends over 13 amino acids. Per the germline V gene, CDR1 is MNHEY and CDR2 is SVGEGT. CDR3 DNA: TGTGCCAGCAGTTGGACAGGGAACTATGGCTACACCTTC. This codes for CASSWTGNYGYTF.

V is TRBV3-1 (or the pseudogene TRBV3-2) and J is TRBJ2-7; 8 nucleotides match TRBD2. The CDR3 is made up of 15 amino acids. CDR1 LGHDT and CDR2 YNNKEL come from the germline V gene (reference sequence). The V gene end was trimmed by 1 base and the J gene end by 0 bases; junction bases not matched to a gene: 2. CDR3 sequence (DNA): TGTGCCAGCAGCCAAGGCGGGGGGAGCTCCTACGAGCAGTACTTC. This gives the protein CASSQGGGSSYEQYF.

The V and J genes are TRBV4-3 and TRBJ2-7, with D tentatively TRBD1 (5 bases). In germline, CDR1 is LGHNA, CDR2 YSLEER. CDR3 length: 15 amino acids. The V and J ends lost 1 base and 0 bases respectively, with 10 bases between them. In DNA, the CDR3 is TGCGCCAGCAGCCAAGCAGGGCTCCCCTCCTACGAGCAGTACTTC. Amino acid sequence: CASSQAGLPSYEQYF.

Written as DNA, the CDR3 is TGTGCCAGCAGGTTAGGACCCTCGAACACTGAAGCTTTCTTT. Encoded protein: CASRLGPSNTEAFF. The rearrangement uses TRBV9 and TRBJ1-1, with unresolved D. The CDR3 has 14 residues. Per germline, CDR1 SGDLS and CDR2 YYNGEE. Trimming removed 5 bases at V and 1 base at J, with 12 bases between.

DNA of the CDR3: TGCGCCAGCAGTCAATCGAACTACCAACAGGGCTATCAGCCCCAGCATTTT. It codes for CASSQSNYQQGYQPQHF. The rearrangement joins TRBV23-1 to TRBJ1-5; D may be TRBD1 (6 bases). TRBV23-1 carries the ORF label, with uncertain function. The length of the CDR3 is 17 residues. Deletions cut 0 bases from V and 5 bases from J, with 17 bases between.

This chain links TRBV5-1 with TRBJ1-2; 9 bases line up with TRBD1. J lost 1 base, V lost 4 bases, and 8 bases had no gene match. The CDR3 length is 16 residues. Germline CDR1 is SGHRS and CDR2 is YFSETQ. The CDR3 sequence is CASSPRDREYNYGYTF. The CDR3 coding sequence is TGCGCCAGCAGCCCCCGGGACAGGGAATATAACTATGGCTACACCTTC. Filled out from reference TRBV5-1 and TRBJ1-2, the complete variable domain reads KAGVTQTPRYLIKTRGQQVTLSCSPISGHRSVSWYQQTPGQGLQFLFEYFSETQRNKGNFPGRFSGRQFSNSRSEMNVSTLELGDSALYLCASSPRDREYNYGYTFGSGTRLTVV.

The V call is TRBV10-3, the J call TRBJ1-2; perhaps TRBD1 as D (6 bases). Trimming took off 10 bases at V and 0 bases at J, with 18 bases between the two ends. From germline, CDR1 is ENHRY and CDR2 SYGVKD. This CDR3 region has 15 residues. Here the CDR3 DNA reads TGTGCCACGATGGGGGCGGGACAAGCTAACTATGGCTACACCTTC. This encodes CATMGAGQANYGYTF.

This clone occurred once. V usage is TRBV7-2 and J usage is TRBJ2-7, with 9 bases matching TRBD2. The CDR3 runs 16 residues. Unmatched junction bases numbered 10, after V lost 5 bases and J lost 2 bases. CDR1 is SGHTA and CDR2 is FQGNSA in the germline V gene. CDR3 DNA: TGTGCCAGCAGCCCAACCGGCGGGGGGGCACCCTACGAGCAGTACTTC. It encodes CASSPTGGGAPYEQYF.

The gene calls are TRBV6-5 and TRBJ1-3; 7 positions agree with TRBD1. With V trimmed by 5 bases and J by 7 bases, 8 bases remained unmatched. This CDR3 is built from 14 residues. Germline-derived CDR1 and CDR2 are MNHEY and SVGAGI. The CDR3 sequence: CASSQTGSANTIYF. In DNA, the CDR3 is TGTGCCAGCAGTCAGACAGGGAGCGCGAACACCATATATTTT.

Here the CDR3 DNA reads TGTGCCAGCAGGGCTCTCGGGGGTGGCAATCAGCCCCAGCATTTT. This codes for CASRALGGGNQPQHF. The J gene is TRBJ1-5, the V gene TRBV6-5; D is perhaps TRBD1 (5 bases). Trimming shortened V by 6 bases and J by 2 bases, and 14 bases separated the two germline ends. The CDR3 is made up of 15 amino acids. The germline CDR1 and CDR2 sequences are MNHEY and SVGAGI.

The V and J genes are TRBV5-6 and TRBJ2-1; 9 bases match TRBD2. This CDR3 comprises 15 residues. The J segment lost 8 bases and the V segment lost 0 bases, leaving 6 bases of the junction unmatched. Germline V gives CDR1 SGHDT, CDR2 YYEEEE. The CDR3 loop reads CASSLASGGTDEQFF. In DNA form, the CDR3 reads TGTGCCAGCAGCTTGGCCAGCGGGGGGACAGATGAGCAGTTCTTC.

In its sample, this clone ranks as medium-sized (0.01 to 0.1%). The V call is TRBV2, the J call TRBJ1-1; D call uncertain. The V end lost 5 bases, the J end lost 0 bases, and 10 bases lay between the germline ends. There are 14 residues in the CDR3. CDR1 is SNHLY, CDR2 FYNNEI, per germline. The CDR3 DNA is TGTGCCAGCAGTAGCGGAAACATGAACACTGAAGCTTTCTTT. Amino acid sequence: CASSSGNMNTEAFF.

V and J are TRBV9 and TRBJ2-2, with 8 bases matching TRBD2. The CDR3 contains 17 residues. Germline-derived CDR1 and CDR2 are SGDLS and YYNGEE. Trimming removed 0 bases from V and 4 bases from J; junction bases left unmatched: 8. As DNA, the CDR3 is TGTGCCAGCAGCGTAGACCGGGGGGGCCGTAGCACCGGGGAGCTGTTTTTT. Protein sequence: CASSVDRGGRSTGELFF. Using reference TRBV9 and TRBJ2-2 for the parts outside the CDR3, the full variable domain is DSGVTQTPKHLITATGQRVTLRCSPRSGDLSVYWYQQSLDQGLQFLIQYYNGEERAKGNILERFSAQQFPDLHSELNLSSLELGDSALYFCASSVDRGGRSTGELFFGEGSRLTVL.

The chain joins TRBV5-6 to TRBJ1-2; the D gene is possibly TRBD1 (5 bases). CDR1 is SGHDT, CDR2 YYEEEE, per germline. V dropped 0 bases and J dropped 8 bases, with 17 bases sitting between them. The CDR3 sequence is 15 residues long. CDR3 sequence (DNA): TGTGCCAGCAGCTTGGGCAGCCCTCCGAGGGGAGGCTACACCTTC. The encoded protein is CASSLGSPPRGGYTF.

V is TRBV29-1 and J is TRBJ2-5; D may correspond to TRBD1 or TRBD2 (5 bases each). The germline CDR1 and CDR2 sequences are SQVTM and ANQGSEA. Trimming stripped 4 bases from V and 4 bases from J, with 10 bases between. The CDR3 consists of 12 residues. As DNA, the CDR3 is TGCAGCGTTGGCGAGGGACGAGAGACCCAGTACTTC. This sequence encodes CSVGEGRETQYF.

V and J are TRBV10-3 and TRBJ2-7, with D possibly being TRBD1 (6 bases). The CDR3 loop spans 17 amino acids. Trimming took off 7 bases at V and 0 bases at J, with 22 bases between the two ends. Germline V gives CDR1 ENHRY, CDR2 SYGVKD. The CDR3 protein is CAIKPVDSWGLSYEQYF. The CDR3 DNA reads as TGTGCCATCAAACCCGTGGACAGTTGGGGCCTCTCCTACGAGCAGTACTTC.

The chain uses TRBV7-2 and TRBJ2-3; 12 bases are shared with TRBD2. V lost 3 bases, J lost 4 bases, and 8 bases stayed unmatched. From germline, CDR1 is SGHTA and CDR2 FQGNSA. The CDR3 sequence is 17 residues long. CDR3 coding DNA: TGTGCCAGCAGCTTCCTGACTAGCGGGGGCCGAGCAGATACGCAGTATTTT. This codes for CASSFLTSGGRADTQYF.

This chain joins TRBV10-3 and TRBJ2-1; D uncertain. V was pared by 0 bases and J by 5 bases, with 14 bases between. This CDR3 spans 16 amino acids. From germline, CDR1 is ENHRY and CDR2 SYGVKD. CDR3 residues: CAISESRTIRDNEQFF. The CDR3, as DNA: TGTGCCATCAGTGAGTCGAGAACTATCCGCGACAATGAGCAGTTCTTC.

Only one count was recorded for this clone. This rearrangement joins TRBV4-1 to TRBJ1-4; D remains unclear. This CDR3 region has 14 residues. The ends were cut back, 1 base at V and 0 bases at J, with 3 bases in the middle. Germline CDR1 is MGHRA and CDR2 is YSYEKL. The CDR3 is CASSQAATNEKLFF. CDR3 DNA: TGCGCCAGCAGCCAAGCTGCAACTAATGAAAAACTGTTTTTT.